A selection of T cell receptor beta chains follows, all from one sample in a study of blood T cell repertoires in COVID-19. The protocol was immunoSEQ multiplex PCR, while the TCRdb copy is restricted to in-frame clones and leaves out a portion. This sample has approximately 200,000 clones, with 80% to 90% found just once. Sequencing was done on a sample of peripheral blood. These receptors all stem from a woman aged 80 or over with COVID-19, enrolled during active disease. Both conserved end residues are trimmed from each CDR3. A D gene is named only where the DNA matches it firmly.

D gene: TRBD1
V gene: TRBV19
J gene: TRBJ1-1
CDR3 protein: ASSIAQGAGSTEAF

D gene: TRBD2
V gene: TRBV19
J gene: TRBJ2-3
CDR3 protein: ASSISTSGGGTQY

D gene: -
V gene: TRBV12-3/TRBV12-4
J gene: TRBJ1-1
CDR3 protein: ASSLGPNTEAF

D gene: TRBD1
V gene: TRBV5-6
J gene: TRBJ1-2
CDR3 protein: ASSLGQVDYGYT

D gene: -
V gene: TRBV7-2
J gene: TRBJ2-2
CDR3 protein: ASSWPGELF

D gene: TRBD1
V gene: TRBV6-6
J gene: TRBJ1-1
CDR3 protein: ASSYEGAGEAF

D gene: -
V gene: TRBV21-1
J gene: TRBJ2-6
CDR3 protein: ASLTTGKSSSGANVLT

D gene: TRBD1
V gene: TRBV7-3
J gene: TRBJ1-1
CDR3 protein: ASSIGQATEAF

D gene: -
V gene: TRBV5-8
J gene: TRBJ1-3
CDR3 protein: ASSRALFSGNTIY

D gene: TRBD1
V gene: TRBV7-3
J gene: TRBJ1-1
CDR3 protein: ASSLTYIDREGMNTEAF

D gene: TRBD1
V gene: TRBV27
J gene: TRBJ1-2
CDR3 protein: ASSSGQGGYGYT

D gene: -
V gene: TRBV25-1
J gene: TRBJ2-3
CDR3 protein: ASSEIEGLDTQY

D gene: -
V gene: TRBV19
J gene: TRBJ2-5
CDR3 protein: ASSNYETQY

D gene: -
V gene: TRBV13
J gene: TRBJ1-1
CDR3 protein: ASSLPDRPAF

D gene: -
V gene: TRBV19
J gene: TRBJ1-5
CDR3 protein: ASNGAGNQPQH

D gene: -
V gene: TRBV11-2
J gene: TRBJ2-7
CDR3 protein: ASSQATTSYEQY

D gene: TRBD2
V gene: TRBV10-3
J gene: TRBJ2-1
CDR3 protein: AISDDIAGGRNEQF

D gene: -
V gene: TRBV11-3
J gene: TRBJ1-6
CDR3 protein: ASSLDGQRVNSPLH

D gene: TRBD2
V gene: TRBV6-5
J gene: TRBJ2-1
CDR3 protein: ASALSGTHNEQF

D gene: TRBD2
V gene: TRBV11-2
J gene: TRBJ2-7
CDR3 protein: ASSLALAGGREQY

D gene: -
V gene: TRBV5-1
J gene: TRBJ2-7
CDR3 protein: ASSPLPPSYEQY

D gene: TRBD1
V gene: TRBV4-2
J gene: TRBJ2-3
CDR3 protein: ASSPGTGFRDTQY

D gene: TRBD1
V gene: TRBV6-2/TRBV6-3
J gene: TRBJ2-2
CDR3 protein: ASSYTRDRARHTGELF